Listed here is a single T cell receptor (beta chain). Germline V CDR1 and CDR2: MDHEN, SYDVKM. The ends lost 3 bases at V and 0 bases at J; junction bases unmatched: 3. This CDR3 has 15 residues. This entry comes from a study of technical replicates of blood from several donors. The table came from immunoSEQ multiplex PCR; TCRdb's copy has only in-frame clones and leaves some out. The data show approximately 73,000 clones, approximately 93% seen once. The chain employs TRBV28 and TRBJ2-7, with 9 bases identical to TRBD2. The sequenced sample consisted of T cells isolated from PBMCs. This TCR came from a human donor in good health. The CDR3 nucleotides read TGTGCCAGCAGTTTCCCAGCGGGAGGCTCCTACGAGCAGTACTTC. It translates to CASSFPAGGSYEQYF.